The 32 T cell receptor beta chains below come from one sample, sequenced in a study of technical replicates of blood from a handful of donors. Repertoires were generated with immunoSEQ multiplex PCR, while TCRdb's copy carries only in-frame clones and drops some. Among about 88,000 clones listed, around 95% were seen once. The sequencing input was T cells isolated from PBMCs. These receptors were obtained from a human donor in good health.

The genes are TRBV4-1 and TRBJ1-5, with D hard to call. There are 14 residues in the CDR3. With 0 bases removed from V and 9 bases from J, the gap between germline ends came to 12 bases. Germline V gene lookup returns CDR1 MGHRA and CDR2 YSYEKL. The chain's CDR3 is CASSQEGGGRPQHF. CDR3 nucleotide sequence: TGCGCCAGCAGCCAAGAGGGAGGAGGACGGCCCCAGCATTTT.

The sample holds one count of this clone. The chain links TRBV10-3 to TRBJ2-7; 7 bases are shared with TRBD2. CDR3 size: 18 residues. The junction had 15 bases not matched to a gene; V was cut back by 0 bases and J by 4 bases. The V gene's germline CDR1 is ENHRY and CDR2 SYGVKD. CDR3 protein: CAISESDVAGDLFYEQYF. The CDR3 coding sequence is TGTGCCATCAGTGAGTCCGATGTCGCGGGAGACCTCTTTTACGAGCAGTACTTC.

CDR3 residues: CASSLEGQGLYEQYF. The CDR3 DNA reads TGCGCCAGCAGCTTGGAGGGACAGGGATTATACGAGCAGTACTTC. The V gene is TRBV5-1, the J gene TRBJ2-7, with TRBD1 matching 9 bases. The CDR3 contains 15 residues. Trimming removed 0 bases from V and 4 bases from J; junction bases left unmatched: 5. The germline V gene encodes CDR1 SGHRS and CDR2 YFSETQ.

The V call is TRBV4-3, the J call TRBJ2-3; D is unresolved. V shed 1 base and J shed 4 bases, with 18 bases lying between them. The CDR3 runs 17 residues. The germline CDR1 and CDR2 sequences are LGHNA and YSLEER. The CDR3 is CASSQVRFRRGADTQYF. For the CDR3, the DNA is TGCGCCAGCAGCCAAGTACGCTTCCGAAGAGGTGCAGATACGCAGTATTTT.

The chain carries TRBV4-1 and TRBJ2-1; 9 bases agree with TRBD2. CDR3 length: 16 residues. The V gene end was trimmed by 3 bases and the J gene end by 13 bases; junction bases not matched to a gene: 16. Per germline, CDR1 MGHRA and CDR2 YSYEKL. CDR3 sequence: CASSQGGAGGPVGQFF. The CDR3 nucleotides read TGCGCCAGCAGCCAGGGCGGTGCGGGAGGGCCCGTGGGTCAGTTCTTC.

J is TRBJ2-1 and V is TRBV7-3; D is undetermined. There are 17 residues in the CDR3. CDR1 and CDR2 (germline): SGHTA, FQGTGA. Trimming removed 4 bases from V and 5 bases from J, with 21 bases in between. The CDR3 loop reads CASSSQSPSALDNEQFF. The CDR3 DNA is TGTGCCAGCAGCTCGCAATCCCCTAGTGCCCTCGACAATGAGCAGTTCTTC.

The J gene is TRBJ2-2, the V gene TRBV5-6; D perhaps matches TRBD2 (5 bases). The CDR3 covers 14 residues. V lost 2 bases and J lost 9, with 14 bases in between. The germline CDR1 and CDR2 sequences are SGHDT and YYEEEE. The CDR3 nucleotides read TGTGCCAGCAGCTTCGCCGGGGTAGCCAGGGAGCTGTTTTTT. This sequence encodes CASSFAGVARELFF.

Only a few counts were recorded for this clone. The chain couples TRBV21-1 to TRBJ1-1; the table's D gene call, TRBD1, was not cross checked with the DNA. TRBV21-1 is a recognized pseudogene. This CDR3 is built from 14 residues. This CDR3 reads CASSNQGRDTEAFF. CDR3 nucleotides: TGTGCCAGCAGCAATCAGGGCAGGGACACTGAAGCTTTCTTT.

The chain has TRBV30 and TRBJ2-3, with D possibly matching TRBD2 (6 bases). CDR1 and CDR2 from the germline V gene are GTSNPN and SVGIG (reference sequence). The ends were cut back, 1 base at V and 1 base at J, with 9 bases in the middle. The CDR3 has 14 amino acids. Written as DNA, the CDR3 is TGTGCCTGGAGTGAACTAGCTCGCACAGATACGCAGTATTTT. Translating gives CAWSELARTDTQYF. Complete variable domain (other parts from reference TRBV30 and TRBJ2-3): SQTIHQWPATLVQPVGSPLSLECTVEGTSNPNLYWYRQAAGRGLQLLFYSVGIGQISSEVPQNLSASRPQDRQFILSSKKLLLSDSGFYLCAWSELARTDTQYFGPGTRLTVL.

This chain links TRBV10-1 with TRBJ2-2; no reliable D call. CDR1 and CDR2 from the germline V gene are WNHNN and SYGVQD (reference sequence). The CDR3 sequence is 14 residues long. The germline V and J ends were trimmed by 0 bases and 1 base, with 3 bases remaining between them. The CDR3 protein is CASSESLNTGELFF. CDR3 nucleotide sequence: TGCGCCAGCAGTGAGTCTCTGAACACCGGGGAGCTGTTTTTT.

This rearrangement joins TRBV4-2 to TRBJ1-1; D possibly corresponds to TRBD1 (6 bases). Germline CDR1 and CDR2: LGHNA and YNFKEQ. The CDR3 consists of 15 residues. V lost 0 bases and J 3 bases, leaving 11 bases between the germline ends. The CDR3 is CASSQDPGGDTEAFF. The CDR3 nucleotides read TGTGCCAGCAGCCAAGACCCGGGGGGCGACACTGAAGCTTTCTTT.

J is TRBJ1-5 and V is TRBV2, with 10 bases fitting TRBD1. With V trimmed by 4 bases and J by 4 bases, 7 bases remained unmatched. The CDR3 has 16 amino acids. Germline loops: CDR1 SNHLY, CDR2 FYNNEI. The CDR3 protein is CASSGQGATSNQPQHF. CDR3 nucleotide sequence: TGTGCCAGCAGTGGACAGGGGGCGACTTCGAATCAGCCCCAGCATTTT.

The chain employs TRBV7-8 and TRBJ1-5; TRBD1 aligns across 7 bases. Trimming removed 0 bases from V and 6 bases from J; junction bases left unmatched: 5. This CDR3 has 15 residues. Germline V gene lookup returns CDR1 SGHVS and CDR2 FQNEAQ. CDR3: CASSLADRVTQPQHF. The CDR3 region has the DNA TGTGCCAGCAGCTTAGCTGACAGGGTCACTCAGCCCCAGCATTTT.

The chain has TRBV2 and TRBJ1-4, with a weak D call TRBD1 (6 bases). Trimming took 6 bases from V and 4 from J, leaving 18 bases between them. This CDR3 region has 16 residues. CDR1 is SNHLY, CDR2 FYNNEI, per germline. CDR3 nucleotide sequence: TGTGCCAGCAGCCCTACCTACAGGGAACTTAATGAAAAACTGTTTTTT. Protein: CASSPTYRELNEKLFF.

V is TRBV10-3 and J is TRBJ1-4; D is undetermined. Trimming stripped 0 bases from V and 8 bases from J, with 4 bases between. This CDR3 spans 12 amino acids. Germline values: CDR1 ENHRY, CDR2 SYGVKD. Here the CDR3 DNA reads TGTGCCATCAGTGAGTCGAGGGAAAAACTGTTTTTT. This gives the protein CAISESREKLFF.

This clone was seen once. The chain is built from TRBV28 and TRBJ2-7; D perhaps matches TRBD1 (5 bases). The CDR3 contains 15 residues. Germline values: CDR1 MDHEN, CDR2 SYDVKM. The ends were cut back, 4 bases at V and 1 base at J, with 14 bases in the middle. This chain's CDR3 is CASSSTPTESYEQYF. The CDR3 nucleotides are TGTGCCAGCAGTTCAACTCCGACAGAATCCTACGAGCAGTACTTC.

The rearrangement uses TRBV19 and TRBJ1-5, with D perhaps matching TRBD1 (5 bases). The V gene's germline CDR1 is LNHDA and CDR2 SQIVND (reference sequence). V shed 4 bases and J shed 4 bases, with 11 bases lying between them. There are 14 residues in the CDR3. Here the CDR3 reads CASSNRQKNQPQHF. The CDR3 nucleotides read TGTGCCAGTAGTAATCGACAGAAAAATCAGCCCCAGCATTTT. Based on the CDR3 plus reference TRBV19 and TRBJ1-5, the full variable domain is DGGITQSPKYLFRKEGQNVTLSCEQNLNHDAMYWYRQDPGQGLRLIYYSQIVNDFQKGDIAEGYSVSREKKESFPLTVTSAQKNPTAFYLCASSNRQKNQPQHFGDGTRLSIL.

The CDR3, as DNA: TGCAGCGTGGAGGACAGGGCAATCGGCTATGGCTACACCTTC. Amino acids: CSVEDRAIGYGYTF. The V and J genes are TRBV29-1 and TRBJ1-2, with TRBD1 identical over 8 bases. This CDR3 has 14 residues. Germline assignment: CDR1 SQVTM and CDR2 ANQGSEA. The trim removed 6 bases at V and 4 bases at J, leaving 10 bases unmatched.

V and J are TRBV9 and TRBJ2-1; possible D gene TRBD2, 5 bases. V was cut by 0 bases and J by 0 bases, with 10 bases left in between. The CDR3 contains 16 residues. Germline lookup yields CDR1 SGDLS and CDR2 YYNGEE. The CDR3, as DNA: TGTGCCAGCAGCGTAGGAGGGTCCAACTCCTACAATGAGCAGTTCTTC. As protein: CASSVGGSNSYNEQFF. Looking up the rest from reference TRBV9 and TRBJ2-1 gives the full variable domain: DSGVTQTPKHLITATGQRVTLRCSPRSGDLSVYWYQQSLDQGLQFLIQYYNGEERAKGNILERFSAQQFPDLHSELNLSSLELGDSALYFCASSVGGSNSYNEQFFGPGTRLTVL.

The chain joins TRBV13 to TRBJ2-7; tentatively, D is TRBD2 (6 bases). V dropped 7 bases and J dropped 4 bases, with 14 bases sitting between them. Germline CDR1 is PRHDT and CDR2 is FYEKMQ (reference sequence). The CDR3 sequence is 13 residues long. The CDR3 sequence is CASNAGKNYEQYF. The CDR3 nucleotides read TGTGCCAGCAATGCGGGAAAAAATTACGAGCAGTACTTC.

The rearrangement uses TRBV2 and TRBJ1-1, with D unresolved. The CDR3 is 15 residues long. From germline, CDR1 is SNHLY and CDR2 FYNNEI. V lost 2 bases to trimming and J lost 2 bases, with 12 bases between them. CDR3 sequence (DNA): TGTGCCAGCAGTGAAATGGGCCTCAGTAACACTGAAGCTTTCTTT. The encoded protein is CASSEMGLSNTEAFF.

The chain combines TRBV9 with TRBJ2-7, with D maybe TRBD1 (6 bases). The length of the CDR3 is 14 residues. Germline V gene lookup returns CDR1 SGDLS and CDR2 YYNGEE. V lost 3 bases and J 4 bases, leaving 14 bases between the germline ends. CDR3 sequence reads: CASSATGEGYEQYF. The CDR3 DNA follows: TGTGCCAGCAGCGCGACAGGTGAAGGGTACGAGCAGTACTTC. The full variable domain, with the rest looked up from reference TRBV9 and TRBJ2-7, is DSGVTQTPKHLITATGQRVTLRCSPRSGDLSVYWYQQSLDQGLQFLIQYYNGEERAKGNILERFSAQQFPDLHSELNLSSLELGDSALYFCASSATGEGYEQYFGPGTRLTVT.

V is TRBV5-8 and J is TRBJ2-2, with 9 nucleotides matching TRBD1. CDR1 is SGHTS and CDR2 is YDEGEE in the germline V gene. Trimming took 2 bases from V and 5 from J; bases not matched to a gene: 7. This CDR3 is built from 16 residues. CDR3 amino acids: CASSFDRGVVTGELFF. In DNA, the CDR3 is TGTGCCAGCAGCTTCGACAGGGGGGTGGTAACCGGGGAGCTGTTTTTT. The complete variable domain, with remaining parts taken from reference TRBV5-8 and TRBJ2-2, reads EAGVTQSPTHLIKTRGQQATLRCSPISGHTSVYWYQQALGLGLQFLLWYDEGEERNRGNFPPRFSGRQFPNYSSELNVNALELEDSALYLCASSFDRGVVTGELFFGEGSRLTVL.

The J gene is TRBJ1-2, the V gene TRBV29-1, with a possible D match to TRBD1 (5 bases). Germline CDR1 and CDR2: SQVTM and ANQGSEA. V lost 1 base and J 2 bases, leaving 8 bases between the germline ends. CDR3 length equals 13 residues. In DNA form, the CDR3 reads TGCAGCGTTGAAGGGGGCGGAAACTATGGCTACACCTTC. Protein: CSVEGGGNYGYTF.

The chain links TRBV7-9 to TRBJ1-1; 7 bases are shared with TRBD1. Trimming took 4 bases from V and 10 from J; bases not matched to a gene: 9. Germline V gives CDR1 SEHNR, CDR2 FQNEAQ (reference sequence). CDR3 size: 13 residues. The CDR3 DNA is TGTGCCAGCAGCTCAGGGGGGTATTATTTAGCTTTCTTT. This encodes CASSSGGYYLAFF.

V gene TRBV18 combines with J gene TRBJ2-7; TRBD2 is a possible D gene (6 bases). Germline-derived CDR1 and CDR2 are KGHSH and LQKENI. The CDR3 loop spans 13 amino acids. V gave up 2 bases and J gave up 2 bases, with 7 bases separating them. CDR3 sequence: CASSPGGTYEQYF. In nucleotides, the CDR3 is TGTGCCAGCTCACCAGGGGGGACCTACGAGCAGTACTTC.

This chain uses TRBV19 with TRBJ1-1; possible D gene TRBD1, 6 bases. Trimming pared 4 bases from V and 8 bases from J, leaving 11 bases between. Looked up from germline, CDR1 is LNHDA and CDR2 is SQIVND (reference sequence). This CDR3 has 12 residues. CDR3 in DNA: TGTGCCAGTAGTACCACAGGGAAAGAAGCTTTCTTT. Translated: CASSTTGKEAFF.

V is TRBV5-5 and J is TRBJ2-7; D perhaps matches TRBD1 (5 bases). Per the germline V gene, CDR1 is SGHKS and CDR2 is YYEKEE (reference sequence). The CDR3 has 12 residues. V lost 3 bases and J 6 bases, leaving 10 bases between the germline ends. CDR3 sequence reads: CASSWQGGEQYF. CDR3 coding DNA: TGTGCCAGCAGCTGGCAGGGTGGCGAGCAGTACTTC.

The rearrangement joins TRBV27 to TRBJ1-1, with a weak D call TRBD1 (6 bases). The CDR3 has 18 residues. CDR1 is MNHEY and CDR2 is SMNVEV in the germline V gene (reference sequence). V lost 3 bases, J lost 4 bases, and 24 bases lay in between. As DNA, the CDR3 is TGTGCCAGCAGTTTCGGGGATGGGGGGGGGCGCAGGAGCACTGAAGCTTTCTTT. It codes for CASSFGDGGGRRSTEAFF.

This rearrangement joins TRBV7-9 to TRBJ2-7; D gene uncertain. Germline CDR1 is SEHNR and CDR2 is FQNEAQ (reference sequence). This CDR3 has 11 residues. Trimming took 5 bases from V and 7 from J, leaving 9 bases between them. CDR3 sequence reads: CASSLAREQYF. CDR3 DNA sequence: TGTGCCAGCAGCCTTGCGAGGGAGCAGTACTTC.

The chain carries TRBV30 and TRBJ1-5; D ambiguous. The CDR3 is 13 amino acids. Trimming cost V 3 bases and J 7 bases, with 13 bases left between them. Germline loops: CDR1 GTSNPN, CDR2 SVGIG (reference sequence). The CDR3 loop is CAWSVAPRQPQHF. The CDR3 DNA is TGTGCCTGGAGCGTAGCCCCGCGACAGCCCCAGCATTTT.

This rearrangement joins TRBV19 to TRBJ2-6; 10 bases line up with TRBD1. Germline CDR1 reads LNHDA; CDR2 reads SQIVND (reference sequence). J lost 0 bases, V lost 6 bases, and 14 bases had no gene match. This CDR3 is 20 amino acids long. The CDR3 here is CASSRPSGTGDISGANVLTF. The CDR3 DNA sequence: TGTGCCAGTAGCCGCCCTTCCGGGACAGGGGATATCTCTGGGGCCAACGTCCTGACTTTC.